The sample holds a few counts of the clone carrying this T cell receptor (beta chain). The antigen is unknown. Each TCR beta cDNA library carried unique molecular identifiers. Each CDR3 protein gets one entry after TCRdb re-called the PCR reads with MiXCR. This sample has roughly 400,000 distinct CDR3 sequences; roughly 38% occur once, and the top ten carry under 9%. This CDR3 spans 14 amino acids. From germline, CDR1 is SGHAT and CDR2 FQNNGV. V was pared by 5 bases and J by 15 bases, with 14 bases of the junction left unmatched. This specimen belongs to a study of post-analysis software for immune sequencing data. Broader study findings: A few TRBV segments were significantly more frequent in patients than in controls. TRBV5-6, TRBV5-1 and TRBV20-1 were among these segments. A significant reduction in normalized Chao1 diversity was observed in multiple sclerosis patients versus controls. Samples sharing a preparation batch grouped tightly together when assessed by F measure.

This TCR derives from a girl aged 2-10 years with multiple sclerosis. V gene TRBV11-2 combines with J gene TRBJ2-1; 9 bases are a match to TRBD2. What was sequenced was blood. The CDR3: CASSRWDGTSSLFF. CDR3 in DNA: TGTGCCAGCAGCCGATGGGACGGGACTAGCTCTTTGTTCTTC.